This T cell receptor beta chain was sequenced for a study of Tregs in tolerant kidney transplant recipients. Unstimulated regulatory T cells (CD4+CD25+CD127-), CD4+CD25- non-regulatory cells, CD4 and CD8 cells were FACS-sorted from thawed PBMCs. Study findings and constraints: The most relevant donor-specific Treg TCRbeta repertoire apparently came from expansion with activated donor B cells.

The data were produced by immunoSEQ multiplex PCR, yet TCRdb's version contains in-frame clones alone and is incomplete. Here the sample spans 80,000 to 90,000 clones, more than 90% being singletons. Comment on this clone: Its antigen remains unknown.

Germline CDR1 SGHDT, CDR2 YYEEEE. CDR3 size: 14 residues. Trimming took off 2 bases at V and 8 bases at J, with 14 bases between the two ends. This chain connects TRBV5-6 to TRBJ2-1; TRBD2 might be the D (5 bases). Sequencing used CD8+ T cells from blood. The sequence was obtained from a human donor in good health. The CDR3 nucleotides read TGTGCCAGCAGCTTCTCGCTAGCTGTCGATGAGCAGTTCTTC. Its protein product is CASSFSLAVDEQFF. The entire variable domain, with the rest obtained from reference TRBV5-6 and TRBJ2-1, is as follows: DAGVTQSPTHLIKTRGQQVTLRCSPKSGHDTVSWYQQALGQGPQFIFQYYEEEERQRGNFPDRFSGHQFPNYSSELNVNALLLGDSALYLCASSFSLAVDEQFFGPGTRLTVL.